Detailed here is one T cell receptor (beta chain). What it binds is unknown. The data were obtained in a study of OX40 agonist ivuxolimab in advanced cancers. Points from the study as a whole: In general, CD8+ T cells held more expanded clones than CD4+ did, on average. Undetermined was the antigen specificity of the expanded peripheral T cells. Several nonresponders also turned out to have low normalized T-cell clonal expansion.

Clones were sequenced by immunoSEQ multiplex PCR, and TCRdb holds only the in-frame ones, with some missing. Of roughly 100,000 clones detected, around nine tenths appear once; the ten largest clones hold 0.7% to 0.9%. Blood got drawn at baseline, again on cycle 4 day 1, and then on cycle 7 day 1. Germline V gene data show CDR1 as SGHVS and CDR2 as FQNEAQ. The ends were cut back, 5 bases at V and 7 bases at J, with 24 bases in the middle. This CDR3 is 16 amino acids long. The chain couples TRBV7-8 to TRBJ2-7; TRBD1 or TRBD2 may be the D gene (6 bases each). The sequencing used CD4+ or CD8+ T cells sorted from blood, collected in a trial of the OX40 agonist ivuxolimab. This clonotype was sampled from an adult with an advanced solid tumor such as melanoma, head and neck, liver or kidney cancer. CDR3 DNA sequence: TGTGCCAGCAGCCCCCAACTGGAGGGACATACGATAGAGCAGTACTTC. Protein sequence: CASSPQLEGHTIEQYF.